This T cell receptor beta chain was identified during a study of CD8+CD57+ T cells in acquired aplastic anemia. Whole-study context: Sorted CD4+ and CD8+ cells yielded about 2.9 ug of DNA on average. Healthy CD8+ samples averaged about 10 million reads. Broader study findings: With respect to CD8+ Simpson's diversity, patients and controls did not differ significantly. Patients shared about 30 CD8+ CDR3 sequences with controls.

In regard to this clonotype: No antigen is known for it.

The CDR3 runs to 14 residues. Trimming removed 1 base at V and 6 bases at J, with 11 bases between. From germline, CDR1 is SGHVS and CDR2 FQNEAQ. The template used for profiling TCR beta VDJ and CDR3 was genomic DNA. A single record per CDR3 protein comes from TCRdb applying MiXCR to the reads. Altogether some 210,000 distinct CDR3 sequences are present, over 55% being singletons, with the ten largest covering about 29%. The TCR sequence derives from a human donor in good health. Sequencing was done on a sample of sorted CD4+, CD8+, or CD8+CD57+ T cells (not recorded which) from PBMCs. The chain links TRBV7-8 to TRBJ2-3, with D possibly being TRBD2 (5 bases). The CDR3 DNA is TGTGCCAGCAGCTTAGGAGGGTATGGCGATACGCAGTATTTT. It codes for CASSLGGYGDTQYF. Drawing the rest from reference TRBV7-8 and TRBJ2-3, the complete variable domain is GAGVSQSPRYKVAKRGQDVALRCDPISGHVSLFWYQQALGQGPEFLTYFQNEAQLDKSGLPSDRFFAERPEGSVSTLKIQRTQQEDSAVYLCASSLGGYGDTQYFGPGTRLTVL.